This T cell receptor beta chain was sequenced for a study of cytomegalovirus exposure and HLA in healthy donors. Here immunoSEQ multiplex PCR was the method, and the copy in TCRdb shows in-frame clones only, minus some. The sample lists tens of thousands of clones; roughly 95% were seen once. The source material was PBMCs. This clonotype was sampled from a man aged 18 to 30 in good health and CMV-seronegative.

Written as DNA, the CDR3 is TGTGCCAGCAGCTTGTGGCTAGCGGGCCGGAATGAGCAGTTCTTC. It specifies CASSLWLAGRNEQFF. The chain uses TRBV5-6 and TRBJ2-1; 8 bases agree with TRBD2. This CDR3 has 15 amino acids. With V trimmed by 1 base and J by 7 bases, 7 bases remained unmatched. Germline V lookup: CDR1 SGHDT, CDR2 YYEEEE.